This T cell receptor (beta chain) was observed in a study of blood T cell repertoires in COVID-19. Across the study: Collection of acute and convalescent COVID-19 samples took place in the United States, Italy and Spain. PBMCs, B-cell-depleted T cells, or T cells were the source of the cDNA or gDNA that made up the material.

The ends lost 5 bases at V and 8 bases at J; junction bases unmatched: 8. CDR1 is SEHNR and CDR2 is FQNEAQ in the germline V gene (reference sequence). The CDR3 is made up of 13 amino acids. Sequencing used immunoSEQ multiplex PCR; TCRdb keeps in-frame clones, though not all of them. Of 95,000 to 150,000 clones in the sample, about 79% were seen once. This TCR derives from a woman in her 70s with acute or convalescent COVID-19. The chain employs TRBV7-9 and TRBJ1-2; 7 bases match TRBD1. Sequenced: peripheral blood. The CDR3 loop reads CASSPLRDSGYTF. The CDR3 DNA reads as TGTGCCAGCAGCCCCCTCCGGGACAGCGGCTACACCTTC.